This T cell receptor (beta chain) derives from a study of T-cell reconstitution after alpha-beta-depleted transplantation in children (dated by TCRdb to 2016 to 2018). About the investigation overall: Using TCR repertoire profiling, the study quantitatively followed how T-cell immune reconstitution unfolded in children after TCRalphabeta/CD19-depleted allogeneic hematopoietic cell transplantation.

This clonotype came up many times. The specificity of this receptor is unknown. One base away there is no much larger clone; base qualities are not given. In the paper's terms, the treatment or condition label means: allogeneic hematopoietic cell transplantation with graft depleted of TCRalphabeta T cells and CD19 B cells. The transplant recipients were children given TCRalphabeta/CD19-depleted allogeneic hematopoietic cell grafts. The germline V gene encodes CDR1 SNHLY and CDR2 FYNNEI. The CDR3 runs 14 residues from the cysteine to the phenylalanine. Kept here is only the CDR3 DNA, which spans 42 bases and is read in frame from base 1. V is clipped by 7 bases and J by 8 bases, and the sequence between their germline boundaries is 20 bases long. Study-level results and caveats: Over the following months the frequencies of hyperexpanded clones went down, and after one year T-cell counts and TCRbeta diversity were mostly credited to newly produced T cells. In some patients, high TCRbeta diversity at day 60 was attributed to recipient T cells and intrathymic progenitors that had survived conditioning. About two months after transplant, the apparently early recovery of alphabetaT-cell counts reportedly depended on just several hundred clones that had expanded rapidly and came from non-depleted graft cells.

Library construction relied on PCR. The listed sequencing device is Illumina HiSeq 2500. Molecular barcoding was employed in the preparation of TCR libraries, with unique molecular identifiers being used to normalize TCRbeta repertoire quantification. In-frame beta chains were kept once TCRdb had trimmed the public reads at Q25 with fastp and called clones with MiXCR. Rows with one shared CDR3 protein collapse into an entry with the most common genes and DNA. The table for this sample lists about 230,000 distinct CDR3 sequences; approximately 11% of them were counted only once. The ten largest make up about 28% of the sample.

Material: PBMCs, obtained before TCRalphabeta/CD19-depleted stem cell transplant. The rearrangement joined TRBV2 to TRBJ1-2; no D gene call is confident. This receptor was taken from a child in the first two years of life with acute myeloid leukemia, due to receive a stem cell transplant. Here is the DNA: TGTGCCAGCACCCGTGAGGTTCTGGGAGGAGGCTACACCTTC. Its coded protein is CASTREVLGGGYTF.